One sample yielded the 30 T cell receptor beta chains listed below, sequenced in a study of OX40 agonist ivuxolimab in advanced cancers. The protocol was immunoSEQ multiplex PCR, while the TCRdb copy is restricted to in-frame clones and leaves out a portion. The table shows more than 50,000 clones, with about 91% occurring only once. The source material was CD4+ or CD8+ T cells sorted from blood, sampled in a trial of the OX40 agonist ivuxolimab. The receptors stem from an adult with an advanced solid tumor such as melanoma, head and neck, liver or kidney cancer.

This chain uses TRBV4-1 with TRBJ1-5, with 9 bases that match TRBD1. Germline V gene lookup returns CDR1 MGHRA and CDR2 YSYEKL. This CDR3 has 14 amino acids. After removal of 7 bases from V and 6 bases from J, the junction contained 7 bases not matched to a gene. The DNA for the CDR3 is TGCGCCAGCACCCTAGGGACAGGGCTTCAGCCCCAGCATTTT. It encodes CASTLGTGLQPQHF.

The rearrangement links TRBV7-9 to TRBJ2-1; possible D gene TRBD2, 5 bases. The V end lost 3 bases, the J end lost 4 bases, and 13 bases lay between the germline ends. The CDR3 covers 15 residues. Germline V gene data show CDR1 as SEHNR and CDR2 as FQNEAQ (reference sequence). This CDR3 reads CASSFTSLGYNEQFF. The DNA for the CDR3 is TGTGCCAGCAGCTTTACTAGTCTCGGATACAATGAGCAGTTCTTC.

The chain joins TRBV5-4 to TRBJ2-4; D is unclear. The CDR3 loop spans 15 amino acids. CDR1 and CDR2 from the germline V gene are SGHNT and YYREEE (reference sequence). V was pared by 0 bases and J by 1 base, with 8 bases between. Written as DNA, the CDR3 is TGTGCCAGCAGCTTGGCCCACGCGGCCAAAAACATTCAGTACTTC. This encodes CASSLAHAAKNIQYF.

The J gene is TRBJ2-1, the V gene TRBV11-2; D is uncertain. There are 13 residues in the CDR3. The germline V and J ends were trimmed by 3 bases and 6 bases, with 9 bases remaining between them. The germline V gene encodes CDR1 SGHAT and CDR2 FQNNGV. CDR3: CASSFSDVNEQFF. DNA of the CDR3: TGTGCCAGCAGCTTTAGTGATGTCAATGAGCAGTTCTTC.

The chain employs TRBV14 and TRBJ2-7, with D perhaps matching TRBD2 (6 bases). The CDR3 covers 15 residues. The V gene lost 1 base and the J gene lost 2 bases, with 12 bases spanning the gap. Germline V lookup: CDR1 SGHDN, CDR2 FVKESK. CDR3 in amino acids: CASSQVGGSAYEQYF. Written as DNA, the CDR3 is TGTGCCAGCAGCCAAGTGGGGGGAAGCGCCTACGAGCAGTACTTC.

The V call is TRBV10-3, the J call TRBJ2-5, with TRBD1 matching over 7 bases. This CDR3 spans 14 amino acids. V lost 1 base, J lost 3 bases, and 2 bases stayed unmatched. In germline, CDR1 is ENHRY, CDR2 SYGVKD. This CDR3 is CAISEFDREETQYF. DNA of the CDR3: TGTGCCATCAGTGAGTTTGACAGGGAAGAGACCCAGTACTTC.

Regarding this clone: The same CDR3 is also encoded by other DNA sequences in this sample. The chain recombines TRBV27 with TRBJ1-2, with D possibly matching TRBD1 (6 bases). The CDR3 runs to 13 residues. Germline V gene lookup returns CDR1 MNHEY and CDR2 SMNVEV (reference sequence). The V end lost 2 bases, the J end lost 2 bases, and 6 bases lay between the germline ends. The CDR3 loop reads CASSLQGNYGYTF. The DNA for the CDR3 is TGTGCCAGCAGTTTACAGGGGAACTATGGCTACACCTTC.

The chain links TRBV4-1 to TRBJ1-5; D is possibly TRBD1 (5 bases). The CDR3 is made up of 20 amino acids. V was clipped by 0 bases and J by 5 bases, with 26 bases between them. CDR1 is MGHRA, CDR2 YSYEKL, per germline. The DNA of the CDR3 is TGCGCCAGCAGCCAAGACGCGCTCAGTGGGGTAAAAGGGACGCATCAGCCCCAGCATTTT. Translated: CASSQDALSGVKGTHQPQHF.

The CDR3 DNA reads TGCGCCAGCAGCCGTCTGGCGGGGGAAGATACGCAGTATTTT. Protein: CASSRLAGEDTQYF. The rearrangement joins TRBV4-1 to TRBJ2-3; 7 nucleotides align to TRBD2. CDR3 length: 14 residues. V was clipped by 4 bases and J by 5 bases; unmatched bases: 6. In germline, CDR1 is MGHRA, CDR2 YSYEKL.

This chain uses TRBV7-3 with TRBJ2-6, with D uncertain. Germline V lookup: CDR1 SGHTA, CDR2 FQGTGA. The CDR3 spans 15 residues. V was trimmed by 5 bases and J by 4 bases, leaving 12 bases between them. The CDR3: CASSPDLWGANVLTF. The CDR3 DNA follows: TGTGCCAGCAGCCCCGACCTTTGGGGGGCCAACGTCCTGACTTTC.

This clone was recorded only once. This chain connects TRBV7-6 to TRBJ2-7; 7 bases map to TRBD1. V lost 7 bases, J lost 6 bases, and 6 bases stayed unmatched. Germline assignment: CDR1 SGHVS and CDR2 FNYEAQ. The CDR3 has 12 amino acids. As DNA, the CDR3 is TGTGCCAGCACCCGAGGGGGCGCCGAGCAGTACTTC. This gives the protein CASTRGGAEQYF. The variable domain in full, with the rest retrieved from reference TRBV7-6 and TRBJ2-7, is GAGVSQSPRYKVTKRGQDVALRCDPISGHVSLYWYRQALGQGPEFLTYFNYEAQQDKSGLPNDRFSAERPEGSISTLTIQRTEQRDSAMYRCASTRGGAEQYFGPGTRLTVT.

The chain has TRBV27 and TRBJ2-1; D is possibly TRBD2 (6 bases). The CDR3 contains 15 residues. Looked up from germline, CDR1 is MNHEY and CDR2 is SMNVEV (reference sequence). V lost 5 bases and J 4 bases, leaving 15 bases between the germline ends. CDR3 bases: TGTGCCAGCAGTCCAATCGCGGGAATTTACAATGAGCAGTTCTTC. Translating gives CASSPIAGIYNEQFF.

The chain has TRBV7-6 and TRBJ2-1; no clear D gene. Trimming stripped 1 base from V and 6 bases from J, with 7 bases between. The length of the CDR3 is 13 residues. Germline CDR1 SGHVS, CDR2 FNYEAQ. CDR3 nucleotide sequence: TGTGCCAGCAGCTTAGGAGCAGGCAATGAGCAGTTCTTC. Its protein product is CASSLGAGNEQFF.

The chain links TRBV6-5 to TRBJ2-7; 7 bases agree with TRBD1. The CDR3 runs to 14 residues. Germline CDR1 is MNHEY and CDR2 is SVGAGI. Unmatched junction bases numbered 3, after V lost 4 bases and J lost 0 bases. Written as DNA, the CDR3 is TGTGCCAGCAGTTGGGACAGCAGCTCCTACGAGCAGTACTTC. Translation gives CASSWDSSSYEQYF.

As concerns this clone: The sample contains more than one DNA sequence encoding this CDR3. The genes are TRBV27 and TRBJ2-7; D gene unclear. The CDR3 consists of 11 residues. Germline CDR1 MNHEY, CDR2 SMNVEV (reference sequence). V was trimmed by 0 bases and J by 7 bases, leaving 4 bases between them. Here the CDR3 DNA reads TGTGCCAGCAGTTTATCTGGTGAGCAGTACTTC. Protein product: CASSLSGEQYF.

This chain joins TRBV27 and TRBJ1-1; TRBD1 matches at 8 bases. The length of the CDR3 is 14 residues. Unmatched junction bases numbered 4, after V lost 6 bases and J lost 1 base. Germline V gene lookup returns CDR1 MNHEY and CDR2 SMNVEV (reference sequence). In DNA form, the CDR3 reads TGTGCCAGCAGCCCCGGGACAGGGAACACTGAAGCTTTCTTT. Its translation: CASSPGTGNTEAFF.

This chain uses TRBV27 with TRBJ1-5; D is perhaps TRBD1 (5 bases). This CDR3 has 14 amino acids. V shed 5 bases and J shed 2 bases, with 10 bases lying between them. Germline CDR1 and CDR2: MNHEY and SMNVEV (reference sequence). The CDR3 coding sequence is TGTGCCAGCAGTCCCAGGGTTGGCAATCAGCCCCAGCATTTT. Translated, it gives CASSPRVGNQPQHF.

The CDR3 DNA is TGCGCCAGCAGCCAAGCCCCAAACTATGGCTACACCTTC. This codes for CASSQAPNYGYTF. This chain links TRBV4-1 with TRBJ1-2; D not certain. This CDR3 is 13 amino acids long. The ends were cut back, 1 base at V and 2 bases at J, with 5 bases in the middle. Germline lookup yields CDR1 MGHRA and CDR2 YSYEKL.

The chain employs TRBV25-1 and TRBJ2-7; D remains ambiguous. The CDR3 runs to 11 residues. Between the trimmed V and J ends, which lost 5 bases and 7 bases, there was a span of 9 bases. CDR1 and CDR2 from the germline V gene are MGHDK and SYGVNS. CDR3 protein: CASSILGEQYF. CDR3 in DNA: TGTGCCAGCAGTATATTGGGGGAGCAGTACTTC.

CDR3 in DNA: TGTGCCACCAGCGGGGGACAGGGTATACGAGAGACCCAGTACTTC. Its protein product is CATSGGQGIRETQYF. The chain recombines TRBV15 with TRBJ2-5, with TRBD1 identical over 9 bases. Germline V gives CDR1 LNHNV, CDR2 YYDKDF (reference sequence). CDR3 length: 15 residues. With V trimmed by 5 bases and J by 4 bases, 8 bases remained unmatched.

This chain joins TRBV30 and TRBJ1-2; 9 bases line up with TRBD1. The CDR3 contains 13 residues. The V segment lost 5 bases and the J segment 6 bases; nucleotides outside the gene matches: 7. Germline values: CDR1 GTSNPN, CDR2 SVGIG (reference sequence). The CDR3 spells CAWGGGTGHGYTF. The CDR3 DNA sequence: TGTGCCTGGGGAGGGGGGACAGGGCATGGCTACACCTTC.

The chain employs TRBV6-4 and TRBJ1-1; the D gene is possibly TRBD1 (5 bases). V lost 5 bases and J 3 bases, leaving 10 bases between the germline ends. The CDR3 consists of 13 residues. The germline V gene has CDR1 MRHNA and CDR2 SNTAGT. The CDR3 loop reads CASSLGEDTEAFF. The CDR3 DNA reads TGTGCCAGCAGTCTAGGGGAGGACACTGAAGCTTTCTTT.

This rearrangement joins TRBV9 to TRBJ2-1; TRBD2 aligns across 13 bases. V was pared by 3 bases and J by 9 bases, with 6 bases of the junction left unmatched. The length of the CDR3 is 15 residues. In germline, CDR1 is SGDLS, CDR2 YYNGEE. CDR3 protein: CASSGTSGRVGEQFF. The CDR3 DNA is TGTGCCAGCAGCGGGACTAGCGGGAGAGTGGGTGAGCAGTTCTTC.

This clone appeared a few times. The chain combines TRBV7-9 with TRBJ1-6, with 10 bases that match TRBD1. This CDR3 has 12 amino acids. V dropped 5 bases and J dropped 19; count of bases not matched to a gene: 8. Germline lookup yields CDR1 SEHNR and CDR2 FQNEAQ (reference sequence). The CDR3 reads CASSKDRGISHF. In nucleotides, the CDR3 is TGTGCCAGCAGCAAGGACAGGGGGATATCACACTTT.

The chain has TRBV2 and TRBJ2-2, with TRBD2 matching 8 bases. Germline V lookup: CDR1 SNHLY, CDR2 FYNNEI. Unmatched junction bases numbered 10, after V lost 4 bases and J lost 0 bases. CDR3 length equals 18 residues. This CDR3 reads CASSGSGGGLTNTGELFF. CDR3 DNA: TGTGCCAGCAGTGGAAGCGGCGGGGGGCTAACGAACACCGGGGAGCTGTTTTTT.

The V call is TRBV27, the J call TRBJ2-2; tentatively, D is TRBD1 or TRBD2 (6 bases each). The germline V gene encodes CDR1 MNHEY and CDR2 SMNVEV (reference sequence). Trimming pared 5 bases from V and 4 bases from J, leaving 11 bases between. There are 14 residues in the CDR3. The CDR3 coding sequence is TGTGCCAGCAGTGTACAGGGACTCACCGGGGAGCTGTTTTTT. Protein sequence: CASSVQGLTGELFF.

The chain has TRBV2 and TRBJ2-7, with 8 bases that match TRBD2. The V gene end was trimmed by 7 bases and the J gene end by 2 bases; junction bases not matched to a gene: 7. Germline V lookup: CDR1 SNHLY, CDR2 FYNNEI. The CDR3 consists of 14 residues. The CDR3 here is CASIGGRLAYEQYF. The CDR3 DNA follows: TGTGCCAGCATTGGCGGGAGGCTAGCCTACGAGCAGTACTTC.

The chain's CDR3 is CASSVATSNEQFF. CDR3 DNA: TGTGCCAGCAGCGTAGCTACATCAAATGAGCAGTTCTTC. The rearrangement uses TRBV9 and TRBJ2-1, with no clear D. Trimming shortened V by 0 bases and J by 7 bases, and 8 bases separated the two germline ends. Germline V gene lookup returns CDR1 SGDLS and CDR2 YYNGEE. This CDR3 is built from 13 residues.

The rearrangement uses TRBV7-8 and TRBJ2-6; D is ambiguous. Per the germline V gene, CDR1 is SGHVS and CDR2 is FQNEAQ. The CDR3 has 15 residues. Trimming left V 3 bases short and J 4 bases short, with 10 bases between. The DNA for the CDR3 is TGTGCCAGCAGCTTCCCCCGGGCCGGGGCCAACGTCCTGACTTTC. Amino acid sequence: CASSFPRAGANVLTF. The entire variable domain, with the rest obtained from reference TRBV7-8 and TRBJ2-6, is as follows: GAGVSQSPRYKVAKRGQDVALRCDPISGHVSLFWYQQALGQGPEFLTYFQNEAQLDKSGLPSDRFFAERPEGSVSTLKIQRTQQEDSAVYLCASSFPRAGANVLTFGAGSRLTVL.

The chain has TRBV21-1 and TRBJ1-1; TRBD1, as called in the table, went unchecked against the DNA. TRBV21-1 is given as a pseudogene. This CDR3 is 20 amino acids long. Here the CDR3 DNA reads TGTGCCAGCAGCAAAGGAGTAAACAAAGACAGGGGGCGGGGGAACACTGAAGCTTTCTTT. It yields the protein CASSKGVNKDRGRGNTEAFF.